This entry lists 29 T cell receptor beta chains sequenced from one sample in a study of shared clonotypes between healthy human individuals. TCRdb's table, derived via immunoSEQ multiplex PCR, lists solely in-frame clones and lacks some. The sample records around 750,000 clones, about 74% being singletons. The sample comprised memory CD4+ T cells sorted from blood. As for subset: CD45RA-negative fraction. These receptors all come from a woman in her thirties in good health.

This clone was seen only a few times. This chain connects TRBV5-6 to TRBJ1-3; no reliable D call. Germline assignment: CDR1 SGHDT and CDR2 YYEEEE. The CDR3 runs 11 residues. Deletions cut 6 bases from V and 6 bases from J, with 7 bases between. The CDR3 sequence: CASMPLNTIYF. CDR3 sequence (DNA): TGTGCCAGCATGCCACTAAACACCATATATTTT. The full variable domain, completed using reference TRBV5-6 and TRBJ1-3, is DAGVTQSPTHLIKTRGQQVTLRCSPKSGHDTVSWYQQALGQGPQFIFQYYEEEERQRGNFPDRFSGHQFPNYSSELNVNALLLGDSALYLCASMPLNTIYFGEGSWLTVV.

This chain connects TRBV30 to TRBJ1-5; D might be TRBD1 (6 bases). In germline, CDR1 is GTSNPN, CDR2 SVGIG (reference sequence). V was shortened by 3 bases and J by 7 bases, with 13 bases between the two germline ends. The CDR3 covers 13 residues. CDR3 loop: CAWSASGDQPQHF. The CDR3 DNA reads TGTGCCTGGAGCGCTTCAGGGGACCAGCCCCAGCATTTT. Together with reference TRBV30 and TRBJ1-5, the CDR3 gives the full variable domain: SQTIHQWPATLVQPVGSPLSLECTVEGTSNPNLYWYRQAAGRGLQLLFYSVGIGQISSEVPQNLSASRPQDRQFILSSKKLLLSDSGFYLCAWSASGDQPQHFGDGTRLSIL.

The chain combines TRBV20-1 with TRBJ2-7, with D possibly being TRBD1 or TRBD2 (5 bases each). Germline V CDR1 and CDR2: DFQATT, SNEGSKA (reference sequence). CDR3 length equals 11 residues. The germline V and J ends were trimmed by 3 bases and 4 bases, with 7 bases remaining between them. The CDR3 bases are TGCAGTGCTAGTGAGGGGTACGAGCAGTACTTC. It is translated as CSASEGYEQYF.

The V call is TRBV30, the J call TRBJ1-1; D remains ambiguous. Germline V gene lookup returns CDR1 GTSNPN and CDR2 SVGIG (reference sequence). CDR3 length equals 12 residues. The ends were cut back, 8 bases at V and 3 bases at J, with 13 bases in the middle. Here the CDR3 reads CALRAAYTEAFF. As DNA, the CDR3 is TGTGCCCTCCGGGCTGCGTACACTGAAGCTTTCTTT.

The CDR3 loop reads CASSPRGSGSADTQYF. CDR3 DNA: TGTGCCAGTAGTCCCCGCGGTAGCGGGAGTGCAGATACGCAGTATTTT. The chain carries TRBV19 and TRBJ2-3, with TRBD2 identical over 9 bases. Trimming removed 5 bases from V and 4 bases from J; junction bases left unmatched: 10. CDR1 is LNHDA, CDR2 SQIVND, per germline (reference sequence). This CDR3 has 16 amino acids. The whole variable domain, filled in from reference TRBV19 and TRBJ2-3, reads DGGITQSPKYLFRKEGQNVTLSCEQNLNHDAMYWYRQDPGQGLRLIYYSQIVNDFQKGDIAEGYSVSREKKESFPLTVTSAQKNPTAFYLCASSPRGSGSADTQYFGPGTRLTVL.

The rearrangement joins TRBV30 to TRBJ2-3; D gene ambiguous. CDR1 and CDR2 from the germline V gene are GTSNPN and SVGIG (reference sequence). V was clipped by 5 bases and J by 4 bases, with 10 bases between them. This CDR3 spans 12 amino acids. CDR3 in amino acids: CAWGAGPDTQYF. As DNA, the CDR3 is TGTGCCTGGGGCGCCGGCCCAGATACGCAGTATTTT.

This clone was observed a single time. This rearrangement joins TRBV6-1 to TRBJ2-1, with 9 nucleotides matching TRBD1. Germline V gives CDR1 MNHNS, CDR2 SASEGT. Unmatched junction bases numbered 10, after V lost 6 bases and J lost 7 bases. This CDR3 has 15 residues. The CDR3 coding sequence is TGTGCCAGCAGATACGCCGGGACAGGGTATAATGAGCAGTTCTTC. As protein: CASRYAGTGYNEQFF.

The chain carries TRBV19 and TRBJ2-2; TRBD2 matches 14 bases. The CDR3 runs 17 residues. J gave up 2 bases and V 7 bases, and 6 bases lay outside the gene matches. Germline lookup yields CDR1 LNHDA and CDR2 SQIVND (reference sequence). The chain's CDR3 is CASTLGLAGGNTGELFF. The CDR3 bases are TGTGCCAGTACACTAGGACTAGCGGGAGGAAACACCGGGGAGCTGTTTTTT.

The CDR3 DNA reads TGCAGCGTTGTATTAGGGGGCAGACTACCCTACAATGAGCAGTTCTTC. Translation gives CSVVLGGRLPYNEQFF. The rearrangement links TRBV29-1 to TRBJ2-1; 7 bases agree with TRBD1. The CDR3 spans 16 residues. The J segment lost 2 bases and the V segment lost 4 bases, leaving 11 bases of the junction unmatched. Germline CDR1 SQVTM, CDR2 ANQGSEA.

This clone is a singleton in its sample. Here the CDR3 DNA reads TGTGCCAGCACCGAAGGCACATCTGGCGCCGGAAACACCATATATTTT. Its translation is CASTEGTSGAGNTIYF. This chain joins TRBV28 and TRBJ1-3, with D unresolved. CDR1 MDHEN and CDR2 SYDVKM come from the germline V gene. There are 16 residues in the CDR3. V was pared by 7 bases and J by 4 bases, with 20 bases between. The entire variable domain, with the rest obtained from reference TRBV28 and TRBJ1-3, is as follows: DVKVTQSSRYLVKRTGEKVFLECVQDMDHENMFWYRQDPGLGLRLIYFSYDVKMKEKGDIPEGYSVSREKKERFSLILESASTNQTSMYLCASTEGTSGAGNTIYFGEGSWLTVV.

V usage is TRBV2 and J usage is TRBJ1-2; 12 positions match TRBD1. This CDR3 spans 16 amino acids. V lost 2 bases, J lost 8 bases, and 9 bases stayed unmatched. Germline CDR1 reads SNHLY; CDR2 reads FYNNEI. The CDR3 is CASSEMGQGAGTGYTF. The CDR3 DNA reads TGTGCCAGCAGTGAAATGGGACAGGGGGCGGGCACGGGCTACACCTTC.

The chain recombines TRBV28 with TRBJ2-6, with a possible D match to TRBD1 (5 bases). Germline CDR1 and CDR2: MDHEN and SYDVKM. The CDR3 is 16 amino acids. Trimming pared 5 bases from V and 0 bases from J, leaving 11 bases between. The CDR3 nucleotides read TGTGCCAGCAGTGTCCTACAGGTCTCTGGGGCCAACGTCCTGACTTTC. It translates to CASSVLQVSGANVLTF. The complete variable domain, with remaining parts taken from reference TRBV28 and TRBJ2-6, reads DVKVTQSSRYLVKRTGEKVFLECVQDMDHENMFWYRQDPGLGLRLIYFSYDVKMKEKGDIPEGYSVSREKKERFSLILESASTNQTSMYLCASSVLQVSGANVLTFGAGSRLTVL.

About this clone itself: This is likely an artifact of a read error, given a far larger clone one base away. This rearrangement joins TRBV4-2 to TRBJ2-1; 7 bases match TRBD2. Trimming cost V 4 bases and J 1 base; bases outside gene matches: 10. This CDR3 spans 17 amino acids. Germline lookup yields CDR1 LGHNA and CDR2 YNFKEQ. For the CDR3, the DNA is TGTGCCAGCAGCCGAAGAACGTCTAGCGGTTCCTACAATGAGCAGTTCTTC. It codes for CASSRRTSSGSYNEQFF.

This chain connects TRBV7-3 to TRBJ2-1, with TRBD2 identical over 9 bases. Trimming at V came to 0 bases and at J to 7 bases, leaving 1 base not matched to a gene. This CDR3 has 14 amino acids. Looked up from germline, CDR1 is SGHTA and CDR2 is FQGTGA. DNA for the CDR3: TGTGCCAGCAGCTTAACTAGCGGGAGTAATGAGCAGTTCTTC. Translation gives CASSLTSGSNEQFF.

This chain uses TRBV2 with TRBJ2-3; 10 bases agree with TRBD2. Losses at the gene ends were 3 bases for V and 2 bases for J; bases not matched to a gene: 5. Germline assignment: CDR1 SNHLY and CDR2 FYNNEI. The CDR3 extends over 16 amino acids. CDR3 in amino acids: CASSDASGSVTDTQYF. CDR3 coding DNA: TGTGCCAGCAGTGACGCTAGCGGGAGCGTCACAGATACGCAGTATTTT.

The chain employs TRBV2 and TRBJ1-2; D is undetermined. Germline values: CDR1 SNHLY, CDR2 FYNNEI. CDR3 size: 13 residues. The ends were cut back, 6 bases at V and 3 bases at J, with 11 bases in the middle. CDR3 coding DNA: TGTGCCAGCAGGGCCGGAGAACACTATGGCTACACCTTC. Encoded protein: CASRAGEHYGYTF.

The chain joins TRBV7-2 to TRBJ2-7; 8 bases line up with TRBD1. With 5 bases clipped from V and 3 bases from J, the junction kept 12 bases outside the gene matches. Germline CDR1 and CDR2: SGHTA and FQGNSA. The CDR3 runs to 16 residues. The CDR3 sequence is CASSPRGDRGHYEQYF. The DNA for the CDR3 is TGTGCCAGCAGCCCCAGGGGTGACAGGGGACACTACGAGCAGTACTTC. Drawing the rest from reference TRBV7-2 and TRBJ2-7, the complete variable domain is GAGVSQSPSNKVTEKGKDVELRCDPISGHTALYWYRQSLGQGLEFLIYFQGNSAPDKSGLPSDRFSAERTGGSVSTLTIQRTQQEDSAVYLCASSPRGDRGHYEQYFGPGTRLTVT.

The rearrangement links TRBV29-1 to TRBJ2-3; D may be TRBD1 (5 bases). V dropped 7 bases and J dropped 4 bases, with 15 bases sitting between them. Germline V gene sequence: CDR1 SQVTM, CDR2 ANQGSEA. The CDR3 consists of 13 residues. As DNA, the CDR3 is TGCAGCGGGAGCTTCAGGGTAGCAGATACGCAGTATTTT. Translation gives CSGSFRVADTQYF.

V and J are TRBV4-1 and TRBJ1-3; perhaps TRBD1 as D (6 bases). Germline V gene sequence: CDR1 MGHRA, CDR2 YSYEKL. With 3 bases removed from V and 7 bases from J, the gap between germline ends came to 13 bases. The CDR3 has 14 residues. The CDR3 reads CASSQEDRRNTIYF. The CDR3 bases are TGCGCCAGCAGCCAGGAAGACAGGAGGAACACCATATATTTT.

In regard to this clone: The same CDR3 arises from other DNA sequences in this sample as well. This chain uses TRBV5-1 with TRBJ2-1, with D possibly being TRBD2 (5 bases). Trimming stripped 4 bases from V and 6 bases from J, with 11 bases between. Per the germline V gene, CDR1 is SGHRS and CDR2 is YFSETQ. The CDR3 has 13 amino acids. The CDR3 region is CASSLGLLNEQFF. In nucleotides, the CDR3 is TGCGCCAGCAGCCTCGGACTGCTCAATGAGCAGTTCTTC.

The chain carries TRBV28 and TRBJ2-1; TRBD2 matches 9 bases. Per the germline V gene, CDR1 is MDHEN and CDR2 is SYDVKM. This CDR3 is 16 amino acids long. Trimming at V came to 2 bases and at J to 9 bases, leaving 11 bases not matched to a gene. The CDR3: CASSLRAGLAGSEQFF. The DNA of the CDR3 is TGTGCCAGCAGTTTAAGGGCTGGGCTAGCGGGGTCTGAGCAGTTCTTC.

This clone appeared a few times. At one end, the junction sequence differs from germline, possibly due to a read error. The genes are TRBV6-6 and TRBJ2-7; 14 nucleotides line up with TRBD2. CDR3 size: 13 residues. CDR1 is MNHNY, CDR2 SVGAGI, per germline (reference sequence). CDR3 protein: CASSSQGLAGAHF. As DNA, the CDR3 is TGTGCCAGCAGTTCCCAGGGACTAGCGGGAGCCCACTTC.

This chain uses TRBV28 with TRBJ2-5; possible D gene TRBD2, 6 bases. Germline CDR1 and CDR2: MDHEN and SYDVKM. This CDR3 has 14 residues. With 6 bases removed from V and 1 base from J, the gap between germline ends came to 12 bases. The CDR3 here is CASRSASVQETQYF. As DNA, the CDR3 is TGTGCCAGCAGATCCGCTAGCGTCCAAGAGACCCAGTACTTC.

This chain links TRBV13 with TRBJ2-7, with D maybe TRBD2 (6 bases). The V end lost 4 bases, the J end lost 1 base, and 8 bases lay between the germline ends. CDR1 and CDR2 from the germline V gene are PRHDT and FYEKMQ (reference sequence). This CDR3 has 13 residues. The CDR3 DNA is TGTGCCAGCAGCTCCCGGGGGTCCTACGAGCAGTACTTC. Its translation: CASSSRGSYEQYF.

The rearrangement joins TRBV29-1 to TRBJ2-1, with 10 bases lining up with TRBD2. This CDR3 is built from 15 residues. V lost 4 bases, J lost 8 bases, and 11 bases stayed unmatched. Germline CDR1 reads SQVTM; CDR2 reads ANQGSEA. The CDR3 DNA reads TGCAGCGTTGGTAAAGCGGGAGGGCCAGTTGATGAGCAGTTCTTC. As protein: CSVGKAGGPVDEQFF.

The chain has TRBV7-2 and TRBJ1-1; 9 bases match TRBD1. Germline V gene lookup returns CDR1 SGHTA and CDR2 FQGNSA. V shed 5 bases, J shed 0 bases, and the junction held 1 base outside the gene matches. The CDR3 sequence is 14 residues long. The CDR3 loop reads CASSRDRVNTEAFF. In DNA, the CDR3 is TGTGCCAGCAGCCGGGACAGGGTGAACACTGAAGCTTTCTTT.

On this clone itself: This CDR3 is also generated by other DNA sequences in the sample. The genes are TRBV28 and TRBJ2-7; 9 positions match TRBD1. J lost 2 bases, V lost 2 bases, and 4 bases had no gene match. The germline V gene has CDR1 MDHEN and CDR2 SYDVKM. This CDR3 is built from 15 residues. The CDR3 DNA follows: TGTGCCAGCAGTTTAGGGGGACAGGGCACCTACGAGCAGTACTTC. Translating it yields CASSLGGQGTYEQYF. The whole variable domain, filled in from reference TRBV28 and TRBJ2-7, reads DVKVTQSSRYLVKRTGEKVFLECVQDMDHENMFWYRQDPGLGLRLIYFSYDVKMKEKGDIPEGYSVSREKKERFSLILESASTNQTSMYLCASSLGGQGTYEQYFGPGTRLTVT.

This clone occurred once. The gene calls are TRBV5-4 and TRBJ2-1, with D tentatively TRBD2 (6 bases). Germline V gives CDR1 SGHNT, CDR2 YYREEE (reference sequence). The CDR3 is 16 residues long. Trimming stripped 3 bases from V and 4 bases from J, with 17 bases between. The CDR3 DNA sequence: TGTGCCAGCAGCTCACACTATAGGGACTCGTACAATGAGCAGTTCTTC. Residues: CASSSHYRDSYNEQFF.

The genes are TRBV6-6 and TRBJ2-2; tentative D call: TRBD1 (6 bases). The CDR3 has 15 residues. Trimming cost V 3 bases and J 0 bases, with 8 bases left between them. Germline lookup yields CDR1 MNHNY and CDR2 SVGAGI (reference sequence). CDR3 coding DNA: TGTGCCAGCAGTTATAAGGGGGCGAACACCGGGGAGCTGTTTTTT. Protein product: CASSYKGANTGELFF.